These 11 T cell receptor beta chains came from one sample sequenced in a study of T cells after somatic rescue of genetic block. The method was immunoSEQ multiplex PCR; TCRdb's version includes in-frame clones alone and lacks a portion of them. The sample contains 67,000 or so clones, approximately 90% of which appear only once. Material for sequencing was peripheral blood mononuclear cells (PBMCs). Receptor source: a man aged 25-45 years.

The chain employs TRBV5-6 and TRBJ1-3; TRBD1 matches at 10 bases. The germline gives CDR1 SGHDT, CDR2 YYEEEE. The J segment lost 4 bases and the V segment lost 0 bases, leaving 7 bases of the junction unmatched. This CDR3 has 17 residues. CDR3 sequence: CASSLEGTGVRGNTIYF. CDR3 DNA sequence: TGTGCCAGCAGCTTGGAAGGGACAGGGGTAAGAGGAAACACCATATATTTT.

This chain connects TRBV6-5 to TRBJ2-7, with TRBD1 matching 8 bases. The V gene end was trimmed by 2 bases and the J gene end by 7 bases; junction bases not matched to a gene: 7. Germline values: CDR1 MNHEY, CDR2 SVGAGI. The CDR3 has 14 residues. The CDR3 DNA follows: TGTGCCAGCAGTTACGACAGGGGTCAGGGGGAGCAGTACTTC. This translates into CASSYDRGQGEQYF.

The CDR3 loop is CASSLFNRPDTEAFF. CDR3 DNA sequence: TGTGCCAGCAGTTTATTCAATCGGCCAGACACTGAAGCTTTCTTT. This sequence joins TRBV28 and TRBJ1-1; no definite D call. Germline V gene data show CDR1 as MDHEN and CDR2 as SYDVKM. V was shortened by 1 base and J by 3 bases, with 12 bases between the two germline ends. This CDR3 spans 15 amino acids.

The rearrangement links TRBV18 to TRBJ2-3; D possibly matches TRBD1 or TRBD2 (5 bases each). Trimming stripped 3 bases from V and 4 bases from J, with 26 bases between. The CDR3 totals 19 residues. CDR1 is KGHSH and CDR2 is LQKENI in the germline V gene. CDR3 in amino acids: CASSPDMGPVGWYPDTQYF. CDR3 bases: TGTGCCAGCTCACCGGATATGGGACCCGTTGGGTGGTATCCAGATACGCAGTATTTT.

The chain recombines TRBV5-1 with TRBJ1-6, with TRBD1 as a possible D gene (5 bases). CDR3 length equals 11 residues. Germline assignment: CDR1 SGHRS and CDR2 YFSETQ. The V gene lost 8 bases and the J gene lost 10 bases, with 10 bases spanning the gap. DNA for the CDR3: TGCGCCAGGCGCGAGGGGTCACCCCTCCACTTT. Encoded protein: CARREGSPLHF.

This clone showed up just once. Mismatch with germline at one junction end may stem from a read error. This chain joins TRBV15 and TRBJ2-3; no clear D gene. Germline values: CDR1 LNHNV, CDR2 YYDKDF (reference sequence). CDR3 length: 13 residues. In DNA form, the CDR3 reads TGTGCCACCAGCGGAGAGAGCACAGATACGCAGTATTTT. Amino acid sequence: CATSGESTDTQYF.

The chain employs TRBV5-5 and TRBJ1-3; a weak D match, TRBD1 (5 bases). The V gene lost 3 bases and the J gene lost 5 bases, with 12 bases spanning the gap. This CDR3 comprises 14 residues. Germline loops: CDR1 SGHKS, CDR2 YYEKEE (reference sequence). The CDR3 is CASSSDTSRNTIYF. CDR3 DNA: TGTGCCAGCAGCTCGGACACTTCAAGAAACACCATATATTTT.

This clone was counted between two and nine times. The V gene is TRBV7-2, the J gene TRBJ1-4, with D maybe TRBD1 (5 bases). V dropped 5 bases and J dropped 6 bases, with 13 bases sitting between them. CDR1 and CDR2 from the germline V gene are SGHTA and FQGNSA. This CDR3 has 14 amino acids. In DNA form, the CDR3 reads TGTGCCAGCAGCCCAACTCAGGGATATGAAAAACTGTTTTTT. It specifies CASSPTQGYEKLFF.

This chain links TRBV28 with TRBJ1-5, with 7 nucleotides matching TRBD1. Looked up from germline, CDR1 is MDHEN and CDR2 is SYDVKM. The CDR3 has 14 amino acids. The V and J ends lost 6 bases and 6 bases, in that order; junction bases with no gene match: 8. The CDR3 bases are TGTGCCAGCAGGTACAACAGGGGCGGTCAGCCCCAGCATTTT. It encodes CASRYNRGGQPQHF. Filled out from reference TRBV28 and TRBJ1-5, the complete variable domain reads DVKVTQSSRYLVKRTGEKVFLECVQDMDHENMFWYRQDPGLGLRLIYFSYDVKMKEKGDIPEGYSVSREKKERFSLILESASTNQTSMYLCASRYNRGGQPQHFGDGTRLSIL.

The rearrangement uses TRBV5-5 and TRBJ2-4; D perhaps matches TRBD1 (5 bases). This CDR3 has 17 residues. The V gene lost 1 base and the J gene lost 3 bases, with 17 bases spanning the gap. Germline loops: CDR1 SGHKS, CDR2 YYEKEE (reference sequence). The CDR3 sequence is CASSLLGQGRSKNIQYF. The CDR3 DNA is TGTGCCAGCAGCTTGTTGGGTCAGGGTAGGAGCAAAAACATTCAGTACTTC.

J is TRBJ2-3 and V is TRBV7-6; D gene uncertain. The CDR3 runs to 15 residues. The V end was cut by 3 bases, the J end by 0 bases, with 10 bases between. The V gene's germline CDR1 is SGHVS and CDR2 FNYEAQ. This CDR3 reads CASSFQPASTDTQYF. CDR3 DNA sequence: TGTGCCAGCAGCTTTCAGCCCGCTAGCACAGATACGCAGTATTTT.